The present T cell receptor (beta chain) was sequenced within a study of Graves' ophthalmopathy and Graves' hyperthyroidism. Transcripts of RNA were the source for amplifying TCR beta CDR3 regions. The first-round RT-PCR employed HTBI primers together with the Qiagen OneStep RT-PCR kit. A multiplex PCR was then performed as the second round. TCRdb redid the calling of the multiplex PCR reads with MiXCR, one entry per CDR3 protein. The sample carries 500,000 to 800,000 distinct CDR3 sequences, about 41% recorded once. Study findings and constraints: Forecasting of ophthalmopathy progression by the model achieved around 71% sensitivity and less than 80% specificity.

On this clonotype: The antigen is undetermined.

V was pared by 5 bases and J by 1 base, with 23 bases between. The germline V gene encodes CDR1 SGHAT and CDR2 FQDESV (reference sequence). The CDR3 has 18 residues. In donors with ophthalmopathy, activity was moderate-to-severe, with CAS ≥3, NOSPECS ≥4 and duration under 3 months. Material for sequencing was peripheral blood. The receptor's source is an adult man with Graves' ophthalmopathy. This sequence joins TRBV11-1 and TRBJ1-1, with D perhaps matching TRBD1 (6 bases). CDR3 bases: TGTGCCAGCAGCCCTAACGTACGGGCGAGGGGGGAGAACACTGAAGCTTTCTTT. This translates into CASSPNVRARGENTEAFF.